The next 4 T cell receptor beta chains were all read from a single sample in a study of cytomegalovirus exposure and HLA in healthy donors. Use of 60 Vbeta and 13 Jbeta primers characterized the PCR. The data were produced by immunoSEQ multiplex PCR, yet TCRdb's version contains in-frame clones alone and is incomplete. This table holds 60,000 to 70,000 clones, about four fifths found once. The sample was PBMCs. The origin of the receptors is a woman in her thirties in good health and CMV-seronegative.

The chain uses TRBV30 and TRBJ1-4; the match to TRBD1 covers 8 bases. Per the germline V gene, CDR1 is GTSNPN and CDR2 is SVGIG (reference sequence). The CDR3 contains 14 residues. Trimming at V came to 5 bases and at J to 8 bases, leaving 10 bases not matched to a gene. The CDR3 is CAWATGQGREKLFF. The CDR3, as DNA: TGTGCCTGGGCCACCGGACAGGGTCGCGAAAAACTGTTTTTT.

The rearrangement links TRBV5-6 to TRBJ1-6; TRBD1 is a possible D gene (5 bases). CDR1 is SGHDT, CDR2 YYEEEE, per germline. This CDR3 spans 15 amino acids. V lost 3 bases to trimming and J lost 14 bases, with 21 bases between them. CDR3 nucleotides: TGTGCCAGCAGCTCCTATGCAGGGTTTGGGTTGGCCCTCCACTTT. Translating it yields CASSSYAGFGLALHF. Full variable domain (remainder filled in from reference TRBV5-6 and TRBJ1-6): DAGVTQSPTHLIKTRGQQVTLRCSPKSGHDTVSWYQQALGQGPQFIFQYYEEEERQRGNFPDRFSGHQFPNYSSELNVNALLLGDSALYLCASSSYAGFGLALHFGNGTRLTVT.

The CDR3 coding sequence is TGTGCCAGCAGGGGAGGAGGGCGGCTAGGCTATGGCTACACCTTC. Translation: CASRGGGRLGYGYTF. The V call is TRBV6-6, the J call TRBJ1-2; the D is unclear. Trimming removed 6 bases from V and 4 bases from J, with 18 bases in between. The germline gives CDR1 MNHNY, CDR2 SVGAGI (reference sequence). This CDR3 is 15 amino acids long.

The chain combines TRBV25-1 with TRBJ1-1, with 11 bases matching TRBD1. CDR1 and CDR2 (germline): MGHDK, SYGVNS. The CDR3 sequence is 14 residues long. With V trimmed by 4 bases and J by 11 bases, 9 bases remained unmatched. The CDR3 reads CASSGGTGGGRAFF. CDR3 in DNA: TGTGCCAGCAGTGGGGGGACAGGGGGAGGTAGGGCTTTCTTT.